Each of the 16 T cell receptor beta chains below was sequenced from the same sample in a study of beta chain features in type 1 diabetes. Sequenced material consisted of expressed TCRB transcripts (all of the isolated RNA was reverse transcribed). Some clones are missing from TCRdb's copy, which holds only in-frame ones; the method was immunoSEQ multiplex PCR. The repertoire holds just over 450,000 clones, with about 30% as singletons. The sample taken for sequencing was naive CD4+ T cells from blood. All receptors derive from a man aged 18 to 29 in good health.

This clone has a handful of counts. The chain recombines TRBV25-1 with TRBJ1-2, with TRBD1 identical over 11 bases. The germline V gene has CDR1 MGHDK and CDR2 SYGVNS. Trimming took 2 bases from V and 7 from J; bases not matched to a gene: 9. The CDR3 consists of 16 residues. The CDR3 sequence: CASSEPRTGGSGGYTF. CDR3 bases: TGTGCCAGCAGTGAACCCCGGACAGGGGGCAGCGGTGGCTACACCTTC.

There are a few counts of this clone. The genes are TRBV7-9 and TRBJ2-7; D unresolved. Germline V gene lookup returns CDR1 SEHNR and CDR2 FQNEAQ (reference sequence). Deletions cut 2 bases from V and 2 bases from J, with 10 bases between. This CDR3 is built from 14 residues. The CDR3 reads CASSLFVGTYEQYF. The DNA for the CDR3 is TGTGCCAGCAGCTTATTCGTCGGAACCTACGAGCAGTACTTC.

This clone was found a few times. The chain is built from TRBV18 and TRBJ1-1; 8 bases match TRBD1. Germline CDR1 reads KGHSH; CDR2 reads LQKENI. The CDR3 has 13 residues. The J segment lost 5 bases and the V segment lost 5 bases, leaving 4 bases of the junction unmatched. Written as DNA, the CDR3 is TGTGCCAGCTCAGCGGACAGGGAAACTGAAGCTTTCTTT. Its translation is CASSADRETEAFF. The variable domain in full, completed from reference TRBV18 and TRBJ1-1, reads NAGVMQNPRHLVRRRGQEARLRCSPMKGHSHVYWYRQLPEEGLKFMVYLQKENIIDESGMPKERFSAEFPKEGPSILRIQQVVRGDSAAYFCASSADRETEAFFGQGTRLTVV.

In its sample, this clone was seen a few times. The CDR3 loop is CAWRGEGDYGYTF. The CDR3 nucleotides read TGTGCCTGGAGGGGGGAAGGGGACTATGGCTACACCTTC. The chain employs TRBV30 and TRBJ1-2; maybe TRBD1 (5 bases). The CDR3 contains 13 residues. Germline V gives CDR1 GTSNPN, CDR2 SVGIG (reference sequence). V was cut by 3 bases and J by 3 bases, with 11 bases left in between.

This clone occurred a few times. The chain combines TRBV6-5 with TRBJ2-1; a weak D match, TRBD2 (6 bases). V was cut by 2 bases and J by 10 bases, with 12 bases left in between. Germline CDR1 and CDR2: MNHEY and SVGAGI. The CDR3 contains 13 residues. CDR3 sequence (DNA): TGTGCCAGCAGTTACACCGGGACTCACGAGCAGTTCTTC. It codes for CASSYTGTHEQFF.

The V gene is TRBV15, the J gene TRBJ2-5, with 10 bases that match TRBD2. V lost 8 bases and J lost 2; bases outside the gene matches: 5. Germline lookup yields CDR1 LNHNV and CDR2 YYDKDF (reference sequence). The CDR3 extends over 14 amino acids. This CDR3 reads CATRLAGYQETQYF. CDR3 coding DNA: TGTGCCACCCGACTAGCGGGCTATCAAGAGACCCAGTACTTC.

The V call is TRBV6-4, the J call TRBJ2-1; D gene unclear. Germline CDR1 reads MRHNA; CDR2 reads SNTAGT. Trimming removed 8 bases at V and 6 bases at J, with 14 bases between. CDR3 length: 13 amino acids. The CDR3 bases are TGTGCCAGCTGCCCGTACGGCCTCAATGAGCAGTTCTTC. It encodes CASCPYGLNEQFF.

The V and J genes are TRBV29-1 and TRBJ2-1; 7 bases agree with TRBD2. V was pared by 4 bases and J by 7 bases, with 4 bases of the junction left unmatched. This CDR3 is built from 12 residues. Per the germline V gene, CDR1 is SQVTM and CDR2 is ANQGSEA. CDR3 in amino acids: CSVVKAGNEQFF. The DNA for the CDR3 is TGCAGCGTTGTAAAAGCGGGGAATGAGCAGTTCTTC.

This clone was counted only a few times. The chain links TRBV6-1 to TRBJ2-1; D remains ambiguous. The CDR3 extends over 15 amino acids. Germline CDR1 reads MNHNS; CDR2 reads SASEGT. The ends were cut back, 0 bases at V and 6 bases at J, with 12 bases in the middle. The CDR3 loop is CASSEAPFLANEQFF. The CDR3 nucleotides read TGTGCCAGCAGTGAAGCGCCGTTTCTCGCCAATGAGCAGTTCTTC.

This clone was counted a few times. CDR3 region: CASSQVDRYNEQFF. CDR3 DNA sequence: TGCGCCAGCAGCCAAGTTGATAGGTACAATGAGCAGTTCTTC. This chain joins TRBV4-3 and TRBJ2-1; D gene unclear. The ends were cut back, 1 base at V and 4 bases at J, with 8 bases in the middle. Germline assignment: CDR1 LGHNA and CDR2 YSLEER. The CDR3 is 14 amino acids.

This clone was observed a handful of times. The V and J genes are TRBV4-2 and TRBJ2-3, with TRBD2 identical over 13 bases. This CDR3 has 15 residues. The germline V gene encodes CDR1 LGHNA and CDR2 YNFKEQ. Unmatched junction bases numbered 2, after V lost 4 bases and J lost 4 bases. The CDR3 reads CASSPGLAGADTQYF. The CDR3 DNA reads TGTGCCAGCAGCCCAGGACTAGCGGGGGCAGATACGCAGTATTTT.

Details on this clone: Within the sample, other DNA sequences also encode this same CDR3. The V gene is TRBV29-1, the J gene TRBJ2-5; TRBD2 matches at 7 bases. Germline lookup yields CDR1 SQVTM and CDR2 ANQGSEA. With V trimmed by 4 bases and J by 5 bases, 1 base remained unmatched. CDR3 length: 11 residues. In DNA, the CDR3 is TGCAGCGTTGGGACTAGGGAGACCCAGTACTTC. It yields the protein CSVGTRETQYF.

V gene TRBV30 combines with J gene TRBJ1-4; D gene ambiguous. This CDR3 is 13 amino acids long. The V end was cut by 2 bases, the J end by 2 bases, with 6 bases between. From germline, CDR1 is GTSNPN and CDR2 SVGIG (reference sequence). The CDR3 reads CAWSSQTNEKLFF. In nucleotides, the CDR3 is TGTGCCTGGAGTTCTCAGACTAATGAAAAACTGTTTTTT.

The J gene is TRBJ1-1, the V gene TRBV29-1; no firm D call. Looked up from germline, CDR1 is SQVTM and CDR2 is ANQGSEA. Trimming shortened V by 4 bases and J by 0 bases, and 9 bases separated the two germline ends. This CDR3 spans 13 amino acids. The CDR3 reads CSVGGIVNTEAFF. The CDR3 DNA sequence: TGCAGCGTTGGCGGGATTGTGAACACTGAAGCTTTCTTT.

The V call is TRBV5-4, the J call TRBJ2-6; D gene unclear. Trimming removed 1 base from V and 2 bases from J, with 4 bases in between. Looked up from germline, CDR1 is SGHNT and CDR2 is YYREEE (reference sequence). CDR3 size: 14 residues. CDR3: CASSLMAGANVLTF. The CDR3 nucleotides read TGTGCCAGCAGCTTGATGGCTGGGGCCAACGTCCTGACTTTC.

The chain uses TRBV7-8 and TRBJ2-1; weak D call: TRBD2 (6 bases). V was clipped by 3 bases and J by 8 bases, with 11 bases between them. The CDR3 runs 13 residues. Germline-derived CDR1 and CDR2 are SGHVS and FQNEAQ. The CDR3 reads CASSLGLGDEQFF. The CDR3 nucleotides read TGTGCCAGCAGCTTGGGACTGGGGGATGAGCAGTTCTTC.